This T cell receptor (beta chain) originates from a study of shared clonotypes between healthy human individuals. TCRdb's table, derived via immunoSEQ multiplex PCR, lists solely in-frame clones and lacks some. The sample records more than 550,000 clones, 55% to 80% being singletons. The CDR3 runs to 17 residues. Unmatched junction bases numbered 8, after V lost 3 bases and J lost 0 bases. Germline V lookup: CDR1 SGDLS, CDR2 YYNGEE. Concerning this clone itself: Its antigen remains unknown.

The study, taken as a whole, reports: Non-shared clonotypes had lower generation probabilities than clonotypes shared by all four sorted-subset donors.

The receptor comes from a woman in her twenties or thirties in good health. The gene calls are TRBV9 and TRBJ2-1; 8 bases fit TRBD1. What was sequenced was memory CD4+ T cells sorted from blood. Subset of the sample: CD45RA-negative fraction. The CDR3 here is CASSATTGGNSYNEQFF. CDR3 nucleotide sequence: TGTGCCAGCAGCGCAACCACAGGGGGGAACTCCTACAATGAGCAGTTCTTC.